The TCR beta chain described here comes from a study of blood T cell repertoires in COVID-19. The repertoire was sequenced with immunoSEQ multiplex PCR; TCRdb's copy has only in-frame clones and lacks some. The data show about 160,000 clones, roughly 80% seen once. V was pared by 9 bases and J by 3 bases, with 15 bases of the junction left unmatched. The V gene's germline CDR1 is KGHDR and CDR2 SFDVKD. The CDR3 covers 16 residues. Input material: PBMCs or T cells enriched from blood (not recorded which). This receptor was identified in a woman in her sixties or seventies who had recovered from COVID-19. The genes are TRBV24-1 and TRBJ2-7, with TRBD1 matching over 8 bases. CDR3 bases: TGTGCCACCTATTATCCAGAAAGGGACAGGAACTACGAGCAGTACTTC. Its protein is CATYYPERDRNYEQYF.